These T cell receptor beta chains were read from a single sample in a study of cytomegalovirus exposure and HLA in healthy donors. This table comes from immunoSEQ multiplex PCR, and its TCRdb copy is limited to in-frame clones, with some not included. The table shows about 190,000 clones, with just under 75% occurring only once. The sample was PBMCs. All receptors derive from a man between 25 and 39 years old in good health and CMV-seropositive. Each CDR3 is given with its conserved first and last residue. D genes are given only for firm matches. Clone size, where shown, is once, few, many, or a class for clones that have expanded.

once TRBJ2-1 - TRBV5-1 TGCGCCAGCTCGTGGGGGGTAGACTCCTACAATGAGCAGTTCTTC CASSWGVDSYNEQFF
- TRBJ1-5 TRBD1 TRBV30 TGTGCCCTGGACAGGGGGGGCAATCAGCCCCAGCATTTT CALDRGGNQPQHF
- TRBJ2-7 TRBD1 TRBV19 TGTGCCAGTAGTCGCGAGGGACAGAGAGGATACGAGCAGTACTTC CASSREGQRGYEQYF
- TRBJ2-7 TRBD2 TRBV27 TGTGCCAGCAACCCGACTAGCGGGGGGGCTTACGAGCAGTACTTC CASNPTSGGAYEQYF
- TRBJ2-7 - TRBV2 TGTGCCAGCAGGACTAGGGTTTCCTACGAGCAGTACTTC CASRTRVSYEQYF
- TRBJ2-7 TRBD1 TRBV29-1 TGCAGCGTGACTCTGACAGGGTACGAGCAGTACTTC CSVTLTGYEQYF
- TRBJ2-5 TRBD2 TRBV9 TGTGCCAGCAGCCCCGCCCCCCGGTGGGGGGGCCAAGAGACCCAGTACTTC CASSPAPRWGGQETQYF
- TRBJ2-5 TRBD2 TRBV9 TGTGCCAGCAGCGTAGAAGCGGGGGGGCAAGAGACCCAGTACTTC CASSVEAGGQETQYF
few TRBJ2-1 TRBD2 TRBV9 TGTGCCAGCGGCGCCGGGACTAGCGGTTACAATGAGCAGTTCTTC CASGAGTSGYNEQFF
- TRBJ1-6 TRBD1 TRBV5-1 TGCGCCAGCAGCCCTGACCGAAGGACAGGGGGCCGCAGCTCCTATAATTCACCCCTCCACTTT CASSPDRRTGGRSSYNSPLHF
- TRBJ1-1 - TRBV19 TGTGCCACCACTTTCGACACTGAAGCTTTCTTT CATTFDTEAFF
- TRBJ2-5 TRBD2 TRBV27 TGTGCCAGCAGTCCAGCGGGGGAAGAGACCCAGTACTTC CASSPAGEETQYF
- TRBJ2-3 - TRBV12-5 TGTGCTAGTGGTTTGGTCGACGACAGCGATACGCAGTATTTT CASGLVDDSDTQYF
- TRBJ2-3 TRBD2 TRBV19 TGTGCCAGTAGTGGGGGACTAGCGGGAGTGGGTACAGATACGCAGTATTTT CASSGGLAGVGTDTQYF
- TRBJ1-4 - TRBV4-3 TGCGCCAGCAGGGAGACAGGAGGTCAAAAACTGTTTTTT CASRETGGQKLFF
- TRBJ2-5 - TRBV7-2 TGTGCCAGCAGCTTAGAAACTAGTATAAGAGAAACCCAGTACTTC CASSLETSIRETQYF
few TRBJ1-4 - TRBV28 TGTGCCAGCAGTTCGGGGACAACGGGCGGGGAAAAACTGTTTTTT CASSSGTTGGEKLFF